This paragraph covers one T cell receptor beta chain sequence. Method: immunoSEQ multiplex PCR; TCRdb's copy keeps in-frame clones and lacks some. This table has 88,000 or so clones, 79% appearing once. The record originates from a study of blood T cell repertoires in COVID-19. Study summary: Acute and convalescent COVID-19 samples came from the United States, Italy and Spain. Sources were T cells, B-cell-depleted T cells, or PBMCs; the material itself was cDNA or gDNA.

Trimming took 8 bases from V and 5 from J, leaving 9 bases between them. The CDR3 covers 11 residues. From germline, CDR1 is DFQATT and CDR2 SNEGSKA (reference sequence). The TCR originated in a human donor in a cohort sampled during active COVID-19. The sequenced sample consisted of peripheral blood. The chain joins TRBV20-1 to TRBJ1-4; D gene unclear. The CDR3, as DNA: TGCAGTTCCCGAGGGAATGAAAAACTGTTTTTT. Translated: CSSRGNEKLFF.